This TCR beta chain was captured in a study of blood T cell repertoires in COVID-19. Study-wide background: From the United States, Italy and Spain came samples of acute and convalescent COVID-19. T cells, B-cell-depleted T cells, or PBMCs provided the cDNA or gDNA that served as material.

The germline V and J ends were trimmed by 3 bases and 5 bases, with 5 bases remaining between them. CDR3 length: 11 amino acids. Germline V CDR1 and CDR2: ENHRY, SYGVKD. Original analysis: Counts of nucleated cells, estimated from reference gene primer amplification, were obtained. The repertoire was sequenced with immunoSEQ multiplex PCR; TCRdb's copy has only in-frame clones and lacks some. The D gene and trimming were derived from the DNA, and the V and J assignments and clone size from that table. The sample contains about 84,000 clones, around 88% of which appear only once. This clonotype originated in an elderly man with active or convalescent COVID-19. The sample was peripheral blood. V is TRBV10-3 and J is TRBJ2-7, with a possible D match to TRBD1 (5 bases). For the CDR3, the DNA is TGTGCCATCAGTGACAGGGACGAGCAGTACTTC. It codes for CAISDRDEQYF.